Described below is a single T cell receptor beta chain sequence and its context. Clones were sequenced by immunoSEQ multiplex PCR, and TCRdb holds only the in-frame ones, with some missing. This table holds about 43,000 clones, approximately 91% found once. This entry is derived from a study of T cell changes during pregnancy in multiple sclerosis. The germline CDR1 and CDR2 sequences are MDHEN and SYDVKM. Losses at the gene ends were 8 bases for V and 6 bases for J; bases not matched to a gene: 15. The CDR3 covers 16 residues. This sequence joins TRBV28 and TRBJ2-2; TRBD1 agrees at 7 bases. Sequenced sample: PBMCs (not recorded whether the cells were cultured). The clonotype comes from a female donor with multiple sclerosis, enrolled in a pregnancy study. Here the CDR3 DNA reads TGTGCCAGCCTAACACAGGGGTCCGAGGGTGCCGGGGAGCTGTTTTTT. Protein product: CASLTQGSEGAGELFF.